These T cell receptor beta chains were read from a single sample in a study of OX40 agonist ivuxolimab in advanced cancers. Clones were read by immunoSEQ multiplex PCR, and TCRdb kept only the in-frame ones, dropping some. The sample lists some 49,000 clones; roughly 82% were seen once. Specimen: CD4+ or CD8+ T cells sorted from blood, collected in a trial of the OX40 agonist ivuxolimab. The receptors here all came from an adult with an advanced solid tumor such as melanoma, head and neck, liver or kidney cancer. The CDR3 runs from the conserved cysteine through the conserved F or W. The D gene is left open where the match is weak. The size entry is marked missing in some rows and otherwise reads once, few, many or a size class.

v_call,j_call,clone_size,d_call,cdr3_aa,cdr3_nt
TRBV20-1,TRBJ2-5,-,-,CSASPGETQYF,TGCAGTGCTTCCCCTGGGGAGACCCAGTACTTC
TRBV4-1,TRBJ2-7,-,-,CASSQREEGKYF,TGCGCCAGCAGCCAAAGAGAGGAGGGTAAGTACTTC
TRBV28,TRBJ2-7,-,-,CASRPSTSYEQYF,TGTGCCAGCAGACCTTCGACCTCCTACGAGCAGTACTTC
TRBV28,TRBJ2-4,-,-,CASSLGSLKNIQYF,TGTGCCAGCAGTTTGGGGTCACTCAAAAACATTCAGTACTTC
TRBV18,TRBJ2-6,-,-,CASSLQVSGANVLTF,TGTGCCAGCTCACTACAGGTCTCTGGGGCCAACGTCCTGACTTTC
TRBV29-1,TRBJ1-3,-,TRBD1,CSVGGDSIGNTIYF,TGCAGCGTTGGTGGGGACAGTATTGGAAACACCATATATTTT
TRBV7-8,TRBJ2-3,-,-,CASSLGGATDTQYF,TGTGCCAGCAGCTTAGGAGGGGCTACAGATACGCAGTATTTT
TRBV14,TRBJ2-5,-,-,CASSQVLGTRQETQYF,TGTGCCAGCAGCCAAGTTCTCGGGACCAGACAAGAGACCCAGTACTTC
TRBV6-6,TRBJ1-5,-,TRBD1,CASSRGTGNQPQHF,TGTGCCAGCAGTAGAGGGACAGGGAATCAGCCCCAGCATTTT
TRBV29-1,TRBJ2-5,-,-,CSVKPGGGRETQYF,TGCAGCGTTAAGCCCGGGGGCGGTCGGGAGACCCAGTACTTC
TRBV5-4,TRBJ1-2,-,-,CASSSAGGATYGYTF,TGTGCCAGCAGCTCCGCGGGGGGGGCCACCTATGGCTACACCTTC
TRBV5-8,TRBJ1-3,-,TRBD1,CASSVPTGAGNTIYF,TGTGCCAGCAGCGTCCCGACAGGGGCTGGAAACACCATATATTTT
TRBV6-6,TRBJ1-5,-,-,CASSLLGSWQPQHF,TGTGCCAGCAGTTTGTTGGGAAGCTGGCAGCCCCAGCATTTT
TRBV5-1,TRBJ2-7,few,TRBD1,CASSYGQGVATSSYEQYF,TGCGCCAGCAGCTATGGACAGGGGGTTGCGACGTCTTCCTACGAGCAGTACTTC
TRBV7-9,TRBJ1-1,-,TRBD1,CASSPRSPGQSYTEAFF,TGTGCCAGCAGCCCCCGCAGTCCGGGACAGAGCTACACTGAAGCTTTCTTT
TRBV28,TRBJ1-1,-,TRBD1,CASRFTGGTEAFF,TGTGCCAGCAGATTCACAGGGGGCACTGAAGCTTTCTTT
TRBV5-8,TRBJ1-1,-,-,CASSPRQLQAFF,TGTGCCAGCAGCCCTCGACAGCTACAAGCTTTCTTT
TRBV10-3,TRBJ1-1,-,-,CAISETPRAEAFF,TGTGCCATCAGTGAGACCCCGCGGGCTGAAGCTTTCTTT
TRBV4-1,TRBJ2-1,-,-,CASSQALFNEQFF,TGCGCCAGCAGCCAAGCACTTTTTAATGAGCAGTTCTTC
TRBV6-5,TRBJ2-2,-,TRBD2,CASRKFLAGAGELFF,TGTGCCAGCAGGAAGTTCCTAGCGGGAGCCGGGGAGCTGTTTTTT
TRBV19,TRBJ1-2,-,-,CASTAYNYGYTF,TGTGCCAGTACAGCCTATAACTATGGCTACACCTTC
TRBV7-2,TRBJ2-7,-,-,CASSLAGPLPPYEQYF,TGTGCCAGCAGCTTAGCGGGACCTCTACCTCCCTACGAGCAGTACTTC
TRBV7-2,TRBJ2-5,-,TRBD2,CASSLGALAGQGETQYF,TGTGCCAGCAGCTTAGGAGCTCTAGCGGGGCAGGGGGAGACCCAGTACTTC
TRBV4-3,TRBJ2-1,-,-,CASSRARSSSSYNEQFF,TGCGCCAGCAGCCGGGCGCGGAGCTCAAGCTCCTACAATGAGCAGTTCTTC
TRBV18,TRBJ2-1,-,TRBD2,CASSPVAGVYNEQFF,TGTGCCAGCTCACCTGTAGCGGGGGTTTACAATGAGCAGTTCTTC
TRBV5-5,TRBJ2-5,-,-,CASSLGGSETQYF,TGTGCCAGCAGCTTGGGGGGCTCAGAGACCCAGTACTTC
TRBV30,TRBJ1-3,-,-,CARAAGPHSGNTIYF,TGTGCCCGCGCGGCAGGACCCCACTCTGGAAACACCATATATTTT
TRBV27,TRBJ2-1,-,-,CASSLRSGERVAYNEQFF,TGTGCCAGCAGTCTCCGTTCAGGGGAAAGGGTGGCCTACAATGAGCAGTTCTTC
TRBV18,TRBJ1-2,-,-,CASSPRRTNYGHTF,TGTGCCAGCTCACCAAGACGGACCAACTATGGCCACACCTTC
TRBV18,TRBJ2-7,-,TRBD1,CASSNGQGAGEQYF,TGTGCCAGCTCAAATGGACAGGGGGCTGGCGAGCAGTACTTC
TRBV7-8,TRBJ2-7,-,-,CASSLGRVGYEQYF,TGTGCCAGCAGCTTAGGAAGGGTTGGGTACGAGCAGTACTTC
TRBV7-9,TRBJ2-1,-,-,CASSLEGSEQFF,TGTGCCAGCAGCTTAGAAGGATCTGAGCAGTTCTTC
TRBV19,TRBJ2-7,-,-,CASSILASSYEQYF,TGTGCCAGTAGTATACTAGCGTCTTCCTACGAGCAGTACTTC
TRBV7-8,TRBJ1-5,-,-,CASSLAQGNQPQHF,TGTGCCAGCAGCTTAGCGCAAGGCAATCAGCCCCAGCATTTT
TRBV4-1,TRBJ2-7,-,TRBD2,CASSQAGSGKAYEQYF,TGCGCCAGCAGCCAAGCTGGCAGCGGGAAAGCCTACGAGCAGTACTTC
TRBV4-1,TRBJ1-1,once,-,CASSQGDGGHTEAFF,TGCGCCAGCAGCCAGGGAGACGGGGGGCACACTGAAGCTTTCTTT